Following are 15 T cell receptor beta chains from one sample sequenced in a study of post-analysis software for immune sequencing data. The study, taken as a whole, reports: Included in a set of roughly five TRBV segments more frequent in patients than controls were TRBV5-6, TRBV5-1 and TRBV20-1.

Their antigen targets remain unknown. cDNA libraries of TCR beta carried unique molecular identifiers. Using its own MiXCR run on the PCR reads, TCRdb lists one record per CDR3 protein. Of more than 500,000 distinct CDR3 sequences in the sample, approximately 34% are singletons; the top ten hold roughly 6%. The specimen sequenced was blood. All receptors come from a girl under 18 with multiple sclerosis.

This chain connects TRBV21-1 to TRBJ2-7; no DNA check was done on the table's D call, TRBD2. TRBV21-1 is classified as a pseudogene. The CDR3 loop spans 18 amino acids. In nucleotides, the CDR3 is TGTGCCAGCAGCAAAAGTGGGGAAACAGTTCTCCCCTCCTACGAGCAGTACTTC. As protein: CASSKSGETVLPSYEQYF.

The sample holds many counts of this clonotype. V gene TRBV4-1 combines with J gene TRBJ1-2, with D uncertain. CDR3 length: 19 amino acids. Germline assignment: CDR1 MGHRA and CDR2 YSYEKL. V dropped 1 base and J dropped 2 bases, with 23 bases sitting between them. The CDR3 DNA sequence: TGCGCCAGCAGCCAAGGAACATTTAGTCAGGACTTGCGGAACTATGGCTACACCTTC. Residues: CASSQGTFSQDLRNYGYTF.

This clonotype was observed a handful of times. Given a much more abundant clone one base away, this may be a read error. The rearrangement joins TRBV5-1 to TRBJ2-7; D possibly corresponds to TRBD1 (5 bases). There are 13 residues in the CDR3. Germline V gene sequence: CDR1 SGHRS, CDR2 YFSETQ. V was pared by 0 bases and J by 5 bases, with 9 bases between. CDR3 DNA sequence: TGCGCCAGCAGCTTGGACAGGTCCCACGAGCAGTACTTC. Amino acids: CASSLDRSHEQYF.

V gene TRBV6-1 combines with J gene TRBJ1-2; no firm D call. V dropped 3 bases and J dropped 2 bases, with 16 bases sitting between them. CDR3 length equals 16 residues. Germline V gene data show CDR1 as MNHNS and CDR2 as SASEGT. CDR3 DNA sequence: TGTGCCAGCAGTGATAAATGGTCGGCGGAGAACTATGGCTACACCTTC. It encodes CASSDKWSAENYGYTF.

The chain is built from TRBV20-1 and TRBJ2-1; D gene uncertain. V was shortened by 4 bases and J by 6 bases, with 13 bases between the two germline ends. From germline, CDR1 is DFQATT and CDR2 SNEGSKA (reference sequence). This CDR3 comprises 13 residues. The CDR3 bases are TGCAGTGCTACGACTCCATACCGCAATGAGCAGTTCTTC. Its translation is CSATTPYRNEQFF.

This clonotype was found a few times. J is TRBJ2-5 and V is TRBV5-1; D unclear. This CDR3 has 13 amino acids. Germline assignment: CDR1 SGHRS and CDR2 YFSETQ. V was cut by 7 bases and J by 4 bases, with 14 bases left in between. The CDR3 DNA sequence: TGCGCCAGCGCAAAAGGCAGATCAGAGACCCAGTACTTC. This codes for CASAKGRSETQYF.

This clonotype was picked up many times. The rearrangement links TRBV29-1 to TRBJ2-7; maybe TRBD1 (6 bases). CDR1 is SQVTM and CDR2 is ANQGSEA in the germline V gene. Trimming removed 4 bases from V and 2 bases from J, with 9 bases in between. The CDR3 is 12 amino acids. DNA of the CDR3: TGCAGCGTTGGTAACAGGGCCTACGAGCAGTACTTC. Its translation is CSVGNRAYEQYF.

V gene TRBV5-8 combines with J gene TRBJ1-5, with a possible D match to TRBD1 (5 bases). This CDR3 comprises 16 residues. The V and J ends lost 5 bases and 0 bases respectively, with 15 bases between them. Germline-derived CDR1 and CDR2 are SGHTS and YDEGEE. CDR3 bases: TGTGCCAGCAGTCTTAACCGGGACGGTAGCAATCAGCCCCAGCATTTT. Translation gives CASSLNRDGSNQPQHF.

The chain links TRBV12-3 or TRBV12-4 to TRBJ2-3; TRBD2 matches at 7 bases. This CDR3 has 18 residues. Trimming removed 0 bases from V and 3 bases from J; junction bases left unmatched: 12. The CDR3 is CASSLASGGRVGTDTQYF. The CDR3 coding sequence is TGTGCCAGCAGTTTAGCATCGGGAGGCAGGGTAGGGACAGATACGCAGTATTTT.

The J gene is TRBJ1-1, the V gene TRBV3-1; no firm D call. The CDR3 covers 16 residues. Germline V gene lookup returns CDR1 LGHDT and CDR2 YNNKEL (reference sequence). Trimming shortened V by 1 base and J by 5 bases, and 17 bases separated the two germline ends. The CDR3 bases are TGTGCCAGCAGCCAAGTGGGGTCCGGAGATTATACTGAAGCTTTCTTT. It yields the protein CASSQVGSGDYTEAFF.

This chain links TRBV20-1 with TRBJ2-7; 8 nucleotides align to TRBD1. The CDR3 has 13 residues. V lost 6 bases and J lost 5; bases outside the gene matches: 9. CDR1 is DFQATT and CDR2 is SNEGSKA in the germline V gene (reference sequence). In DNA, the CDR3 is TGCAGTGCCGTTGCCGGGACAGGCCACGAGCAGTACTTC. It is translated as CSAVAGTGHEQYF.

V gene TRBV6-2 or TRBV6-3 combines with J gene TRBJ2-7, with 8 bases lining up with TRBD2. Germline CDR1 is MNHEY and CDR2 is SVGEGT. Unmatched junction bases numbered 18, after V lost 5 bases and J lost 3 bases. This CDR3 has 18 residues. The CDR3 DNA follows: TGTGCCAGCAGTCCACCGGGACTAGTATTACCGAAGTACTACGAGCAGTACTTC. As protein: CASSPPGLVLPKYYEQYF.

This clonotype was seen repeatedly, ten times or more. The V and J genes are TRBV29-1 and TRBJ2-3; D tentatively fits TRBD1 or TRBD2 (5 bases each). The CDR3 runs 14 residues. CDR1 SQVTM and CDR2 ANQGSEA come from the germline V gene. V was trimmed by 6 bases and J by 1 base, leaving 14 bases between them. The CDR3 here is CSVNGAVRTDTQYF. The CDR3 region has the DNA TGCAGCGTCAACGGGGCGGTTCGCACAGATACGCAGTATTTT.

The chain combines TRBV4-1 with TRBJ2-6, with no clear D. The CDR3 runs 16 residues. Trimming stripped 0 bases from V and 3 bases from J, with 9 bases between. CDR1 is MGHRA and CDR2 is YSYEKL in the germline V gene. The CDR3 region has the DNA TGCGCCAGCAGCCAAGACCAGGTATTTGGGGCCAACGTCCTGACTTTC. It codes for CASSQDQVFGANVLTF.

The genes are TRBV10-2 and TRBJ1-1, with D tentatively TRBD1 (5 bases). The germline gives CDR1 WSHSY, CDR2 SAAADI. CDR3 length: 13 amino acids. Trimming left V 6 bases short and J 4 bases short, with 12 bases between. This CDR3 reads CASRSGGSTEAFF. The CDR3 nucleotides are TGCGCCAGCAGGAGTGGGGGATCCACTGAAGCTTTCTTT.